The 30 T cell receptor beta chains presented below share a single source sample, sequenced in a study of cytomegalovirus exposure and HLA in healthy donors. 13 Jbeta primers and 60 Vbeta primers were used for the PCR. This table comes from immunoSEQ multiplex PCR, and its TCRdb copy is limited to in-frame clones, with some not included. Among 150,000 to 200,000 clones, 77% were seen once, and the ten largest hold approximately 1.6%. The sample was PBMCs. Receptors originate from a woman between 25 and 40 years old in good health and CMV-seronegative.

This chain's CDR3 is CASSLMGQLTDTQYF. In DNA form, the CDR3 reads TGTGCCAGCAGCTTAATGGGACAGCTCACAGATACGCAGTATTTT. The V call is TRBV7-3, the J call TRBJ2-3; 7 positions agree with TRBD1. Per the germline V gene, CDR1 is SGHTA and CDR2 is FQGTGA. CDR3 size: 15 residues. The V gene end was trimmed by 1 base and the J gene end by 2 bases; junction bases not matched to a gene: 3.

The chain joins TRBV15 to TRBJ2-7, with 10 positions matching TRBD2. This CDR3 contains 16 residues. The ends lost 5 bases at V and 5 bases at J; junction bases unmatched: 12. Germline CDR1 reads LNHNV; CDR2 reads YYDKDF (reference sequence). For the CDR3, the DNA is TGTGCCACCAGCTTTGCCCCACTAGCGGGAAGGGACGAGCAGTACTTC. Translation: CATSFAPLAGRDEQYF.

The gene calls are TRBV4-3 and TRBJ1-2; 9 nucleotides line up with TRBD1. V shed 2 bases, J shed 6 bases, and the junction held 7 bases outside the gene matches. Germline V gene sequence: CDR1 LGHNA, CDR2 YSLEER. The length of the CDR3 is 15 residues. The CDR3 reads CASSQLIRDRDGYTF. The CDR3 DNA reads TGCGCCAGCAGCCAACTAATCCGGGACAGGGATGGCTACACCTTC.

The chain carries TRBV7-9 and TRBJ2-5; 13 bases align to TRBD2. This CDR3 contains 16 residues. The V segment lost 0 bases and the J segment 4 bases; nucleotides outside the gene matches: 2. Germline loops: CDR1 SEHNR, CDR2 FQNEAQ (reference sequence). This CDR3 reads CASSLAGLAGRETQYF. CDR3 nucleotide sequence: TGTGCCAGCAGCTTAGCGGGACTAGCGGGACGAGAGACCCAGTACTTC.

The chain recombines TRBV9 with TRBJ2-1, with D hard to call. The germline V gene has CDR1 SGDLS and CDR2 YYNGEE. The V end was cut by 2 bases, the J end by 1 base, with 16 bases between. This CDR3 is 17 amino acids long. The CDR3 loop is CASSVDPLTGSYNEQFF. In DNA, the CDR3 is TGTGCCAGCAGCGTCGACCCTTTGACGGGTTCCTACAATGAGCAGTTCTTC.

The gene calls are TRBV10-1 and TRBJ2-7; weak D call: TRBD2 (7 bases). The CDR3 is 14 residues long. V was cut by 6 bases and J by 2 bases, with 14 bases left in between. Germline CDR1 WNHNN, CDR2 SYGVQD (reference sequence). The CDR3 protein is CASRRGGTTYEQYF. The CDR3 coding sequence is TGCGCCAGCAGGAGGGGGGGTACTACCTACGAGCAGTACTTC.

The rearrangement uses TRBV5-4 and TRBJ1-4, with D hard to call. The CDR3 runs 12 residues. V lost 1 base, J lost 8 bases, and 6 bases lay in between. The germline CDR1 and CDR2 sequences are SGHNT and YYREEE (reference sequence). The CDR3 here is CASSLLGEKLFF. In DNA form, the CDR3 reads TGTGCCAGCAGCTTGCTCGGGGAAAAACTGTTTTTT.

V is TRBV7-3 and J is TRBJ1-1; 7 positions agree with TRBD1. The J segment lost 4 bases and the V segment lost 5 bases, leaving 4 bases of the junction unmatched. Germline V gives CDR1 SGHTA, CDR2 FQGTGA. The CDR3 extends over 13 amino acids. CDR3 residues: CASSAGGVTEAFF. CDR3 sequence (DNA): TGTGCCAGCAGCGCAGGGGGTGTCACTGAAGCTTTCTTT.

V and J are TRBV5-1 and TRBJ1-5; possible D gene TRBD1, 6 bases. V was clipped by 4 bases and J by 8 bases, with 16 bases between them. Per the germline V gene, CDR1 is SGHRS and CDR2 is YFSETQ. The CDR3 contains 14 residues. Here the CDR3 DNA reads TGCGCCAGCAGCCTCGGACAGCAGAATGAGCCCCAGCATTTT. Translating it yields CASSLGQQNEPQHF.

The V and J genes are TRBV14 and TRBJ1-1, with a possible D match to TRBD1 (5 bases). This CDR3 is 14 amino acids long. The V gene lost 3 bases and the J gene lost 1 base, with 9 bases spanning the gap. CDR1 and CDR2 from the germline V gene are SGHDN and FVKESK. DNA for the CDR3: TGTGCCAGCAGCCAGGGACTCCCGAACACTGAAGCTTTCTTT. This encodes CASSQGLPNTEAFF.

This chain joins TRBV6-5 and TRBJ1-5; no clear D gene. CDR3 length: 13 amino acids. The V and J ends lost 2 bases and 7 bases respectively, with 9 bases between them. The germline gives CDR1 MNHEY, CDR2 SVGAGI. The CDR3 DNA reads TGTGCCAGCAGTTACAGACTTGAGCAGCCCCAGCATTTT. It specifies CASSYRLEQPQHF.

This clone was detected a few times. The chain recombines TRBV6-1 with TRBJ1-5, with TRBD1 identical over 7 bases. This CDR3 is 15 amino acids long. CDR1 is MNHNS, CDR2 SASEGT, per germline. The V gene end was trimmed by 4 bases and the J gene end by 0 bases; junction bases not matched to a gene: 3. The CDR3 is CASSGQGFSNQPQHF. DNA for the CDR3: TGTGCCAGCAGTGGACAGGGATTTAGCAATCAGCCCCAGCATTTT.

The chain couples TRBV9 to TRBJ2-3; TRBD1 aligns across 9 bases. The ends lost 1 base at V and 3 bases at J; junction bases unmatched: 6. Germline V gene sequence: CDR1 SGDLS, CDR2 YYNGEE. The CDR3 covers 16 residues. CDR3 sequence: CASSVPWTGATDTQYF. The CDR3 region has the DNA TGTGCCAGCAGCGTACCCTGGACAGGGGCGACAGATACGCAGTATTTT.

The V call is TRBV6-1, the J call TRBJ2-5; possible D gene TRBD1, 6 bases. The DNA end is a closer match to TRBJ2-7, so the J assignment may be wrong. This CDR3 contains 12 residues. Germline assignment: CDR1 MNHNS and CDR2 SASEGT. The CDR3 bases are TGTGCCAGCGGTATACAGGGATACGAGCAGTACTTC. Encoded protein: CASGIQGYEQYF.

The table lists this clone with a few counts. V gene TRBV7-2 combines with J gene TRBJ2-7; no clear D gene. Germline V gives CDR1 SGHTA, CDR2 FQGNSA. The CDR3 contains 15 residues. V was clipped by 4 bases and J by 3 bases, with 16 bases between them. In DNA form, the CDR3 reads TGTGCCAGCAGCTCCCGTGCGGAGAACCGCTACGAGCAGTACTTC. Its translation is CASSSRAENRYEQYF.

The chain joins TRBV19 to TRBJ2-7; D not certain. Germline CDR1 reads LNHDA; CDR2 reads SQIVND (reference sequence). This CDR3 is built from 15 residues. V gave up 3 bases and J gave up 1 base, with 13 bases separating them. In DNA form, the CDR3 reads TGTGCCAGTAGTATTAACCCAGGCCTATCCTACGAGCAGTACTTC. Protein sequence: CASSINPGLSYEQYF.

This chain links TRBV27 with TRBJ1-2; 10 nucleotides align to TRBD1. The CDR3 is 15 amino acids. The germline V gene encodes CDR1 MNHEY and CDR2 SMNVEV (reference sequence). Losses at the gene ends were 5 bases for V and 6 bases for J; bases not matched to a gene: 9. The CDR3 here is CASSPGTGVGDGYTF. The CDR3 region has the DNA TGTGCCAGCAGTCCGGGGACAGGGGTTGGAGATGGCTACACCTTC.

The V and J genes are TRBV7-9 and TRBJ1-2; TRBD1 is a possible D gene (6 bases). The germline gives CDR1 SEHNR, CDR2 FQNEAQ (reference sequence). The CDR3 is 14 residues long. V was trimmed by 2 bases and J by 4 bases, leaving 11 bases between them. This CDR3 reads CASSLSQGIYGYTF. The CDR3 DNA sequence: TGTGCCAGCAGCTTAAGCCAGGGGATCTATGGCTACACCTTC.

This chain joins TRBV7-9 and TRBJ1-2; D remains unclear. Germline CDR1 reads SEHNR; CDR2 reads FQNEAQ (reference sequence). This CDR3 has 14 residues. V lost 3 bases to trimming and J lost 1 base, with 9 bases between them. The CDR3 loop is CASSLSGGNYGYTF. CDR3 bases: TGTGCCAGCAGCTTGAGCGGAGGTAACTATGGCTACACCTTC.

V gene TRBV5-1 combines with J gene TRBJ1-2; 8 bases fit TRBD1. The germline CDR1 and CDR2 sequences are SGHRS and YFSETQ. This CDR3 contains 15 residues. The junction had 7 bases not matched to a gene; V was cut back by 0 bases and J by 6 bases. The DNA of the CDR3 is TGCGCCAGCAGCTTGGAAGTACAGGGGGTGAATGGCTACACCTTC. Amino acid sequence: CASSLEVQGVNGYTF.

The chain couples TRBV10-3 to TRBJ1-1, with 7 bases identical to TRBD1. V trimming: 6 bases; J trimming: 0 bases; junction bases outside the gene matches: 4. CDR1 and CDR2 from the germline V gene are ENHRY and SYGVKD. CDR3 length: 14 amino acids. CDR3 sequence reads: CAIRTTGMNTEAFF. In DNA, the CDR3 is TGTGCCATCAGAACGACAGGGATGAACACTGAAGCTTTCTTT.

This clone was seen only a few times. The chain employs TRBV7-9 and TRBJ2-7; the match to TRBD1 covers 10 bases. CDR3 length equals 17 residues. Germline V gene data show CDR1 as SEHNR and CDR2 as FQNEAQ (reference sequence). Trimming at V came to 4 bases and at J to 4 bases, leaving 13 bases not matched to a gene. In DNA form, the CDR3 reads TGTGCCAGCAGCTCAAGGGGCACGGGACAGGGGTTGTACGAGCAGTACTTC. Translated: CASSSRGTGQGLYEQYF.

This chain links TRBV5-1 with TRBJ2-3; 9 bases agree with TRBD2. This CDR3 spans 15 amino acids. In germline, CDR1 is SGHRS, CDR2 YFSETQ. V trimming: 3 bases; J trimming: 4 bases; junction bases outside the gene matches: 6. In nucleotides, the CDR3 is TGCGCCAGCAGCTCAATAGCGGGAGAACCAGATACGCAGTATTTT. Protein sequence: CASSSIAGEPDTQYF.

This clone was picked up a small number of times. The V gene is TRBV2, the J gene TRBJ2-7; TRBD1 aligns across 8 bases. This CDR3 contains 14 residues. CDR1 is SNHLY and CDR2 is FYNNEI in the germline V gene. V lost 4 bases, J lost 3 bases, and 5 bases stayed unmatched. The CDR3 loop is CASSVRQGNYEQYF. The CDR3 bases are TGTGCCAGCAGTGTTAGACAGGGGAACTACGAGCAGTACTTC.

For the CDR3, the DNA is TGTGCCAGCAGTGAGACCGACAGGGTGCGGGAGACCCAGTACTTC. Translated: CASSETDRVRETQYF. The J gene is TRBJ2-5, the V gene TRBV6-1; TRBD1 matches 7 bases. The CDR3 totals 15 residues. V was pared by 3 bases and J by 5 bases, with 9 bases of the junction left unmatched. In germline, CDR1 is MNHNS, CDR2 SASEGT.

This chain joins TRBV5-4 and TRBJ2-1, with D unresolved. The CDR3 totals 14 residues. Germline V gives CDR1 SGHNT, CDR2 YYREEE (reference sequence). The ends were cut back, 3 bases at V and 4 bases at J, with 11 bases in the middle. The CDR3 sequence is CASSWARRYNEQFF. The CDR3 DNA reads TGTGCCAGCAGCTGGGCCCGACGGTACAATGAGCAGTTCTTC.

This clone was seen only once. The J gene is TRBJ1-2, the V gene TRBV30, with 8 bases aligning to TRBD1. The CDR3 has 15 amino acids. The germline V gene has CDR1 GTSNPN and CDR2 SVGIG (reference sequence). With V trimmed by 2 bases and J by 7 bases, 12 bases remained unmatched. Here the CDR3 reads CAWSTPFDRGCGYTF. The CDR3 coding sequence is TGTGCCTGGAGTACGCCCTTTGACAGGGGCTGTGGCTACACCTTC.

This clone has just one count. The V gene is TRBV19, the J gene TRBJ2-3; the match to TRBD2 covers 13 bases. This CDR3 is 17 amino acids long. Germline V gene data show CDR1 as LNHDA and CDR2 as SQIVND (reference sequence). Losses at the gene ends were 5 bases for V and 4 bases for J; bases not matched to a gene: 9. The CDR3 region has the DNA TGTGCCAGTAGTTTGAGGACTAGCGGGGGAGGGGCAGATACGCAGTATTTT. Translating gives CASSLRTSGGGADTQYF. Based on the CDR3 plus reference TRBV19 and TRBJ2-3, the full variable domain is DGGITQSPKYLFRKEGQNVTLSCEQNLNHDAMYWYRQDPGQGLRLIYYSQIVNDFQKGDIAEGYSVSREKKESFPLTVTSAQKNPTAFYLCASSLRTSGGGADTQYFGPGTRLTVL.

In this sample, this clone turned up a few times. The genes are TRBV21-1 and TRBJ2-4; no DNA check was done on the table's D call, TRBD2. TRBV21-1 is marked as a pseudogene. CDR3 length equals 20 residues. CDR3 sequence reads: CASSKWGLAGGELAKNIQYF. The CDR3 nucleotides read TGTGCCAGCAGCAAATGGGGACTAGCGGGAGGGGAACTAGCCAAAAACATTCAGTACTTC.

V is TRBV7-2 and J is TRBJ1-6; 8 bases map to TRBD1. V lost 4 bases, J lost 8 bases, and 4 bases stayed unmatched. Germline loops: CDR1 SGHTA, CDR2 FQGNSA. The CDR3 is 14 residues long. The CDR3 sequence: CASSSDRVYSPLHF. The CDR3 DNA reads as TGTGCCAGCAGCTCGGACAGGGTGTATTCACCCCTCCACTTT.